This T cell receptor (beta chain) stems from a study of T-cell memory formation after mild COVID-19. Whole-study context: Each donor largely had its own TCR clusters.

5'RACE primed from the constant segment yielded TCR alpha and TCR beta cDNA libraries bearing sample barcodes and UMIs. TCRdb fed the 5' RACE reads into MiXCR, producing one record per CDR3 protein. The sample has approximately 300,000 distinct CDR3 sequences, 15% seen once; the top ten hold more than 20%. This clonotype appeared a few times. Its target is unknown. The length of the CDR3 is 15 residues. Germline CDR1 LGHDT, CDR2 YNNKEL (reference sequence). Trimming left V 4 bases short and J 2 bases short, with 12 bases between. Findings and limits, study-wide: What remained unconfirmed was the SARS-CoV-2 specificity of second-wave clones peaking on day 37. Researchers found some responding clones in pre-infection memory, a sign that cross-reactive memory joined.

What was sequenced was PBMCs or a T cell subset sorted from them (not recorded which). This chain joins TRBV3-1 and TRBJ2-1; possible D gene TRBD1, 6 bases. This receptor was obtained from a man in his late teens or twenties who had mild COVID-19 (a few samples of this study predate the infection). Cell type and time point are not known. The CDR3 DNA sequence: TGTGCCAGCAGCCTACAGGGAGCGGCCTACAATGAGCAGTTCTTC. Translated, it gives CASSLQGAAYNEQFF.